These 5 T cell receptor beta chains came from one sample sequenced in a study of cytomegalovirus exposure and HLA in healthy donors. Repertoires were generated with immunoSEQ multiplex PCR, while TCRdb's copy carries only in-frame clones and drops some. Seen here are roughly 140,000 clones, about 88% observed once, and the top ten hold around 3.4%. Source material: PBMCs. Receptors were obtained from a woman aged 18-29 years in good health and CMV-seropositive.

This clone was counted ten times or more. The rearrangement links TRBV27 to TRBJ2-2; 10 bases line up with TRBD2. After removal of 2 bases from V and 4 bases from J, the junction contained 4 bases not matched to a gene. Germline V gene sequence: CDR1 MNHEY, CDR2 SMNVEV (reference sequence). CDR3 size: 16 residues. CDR3 coding DNA: TGTGCCAGCAGTTTACGAGCGGGAGGGGTCACCGGGGAGCTGTTTTTT. It specifies CASSLRAGGVTGELFF.

The chain links TRBV10-1 to TRBJ2-1, with 7 bases that match TRBD2. From germline, CDR1 is WNHNN and CDR2 SYGVQD (reference sequence). The CDR3 spans 13 residues. Trimming cost V 7 bases and J 1 base; bases outside gene matches: 1. CDR3 protein: CASTAGSYNEQFF. Here the CDR3 DNA reads TGCGCCAGCACAGCGGGGTCCTACAATGAGCAGTTCTTC.

J is TRBJ2-2 and V is TRBV7-9; TRBD1 aligns across 8 bases. Germline assignment: CDR1 SEHNR and CDR2 FQNEAQ (reference sequence). CDR3 length: 16 amino acids. The trim removed 8 bases at V and 5 bases at J, leaving 13 bases unmatched. CDR3 DNA sequence: TGTGCCAGCCTTAGCCTCGGACAGGGATGGACCGGGGAGCTGTTTTTT. It specifies CASLSLGQGWTGELFF.

V gene TRBV5-1 combines with J gene TRBJ2-1, with D perhaps matching TRBD1 (6 bases). CDR1 and CDR2 from the germline V gene are SGHRS and YFSETQ. This CDR3 spans 15 amino acids. Trimming took off 2 bases at V and 2 bases at J, with 11 bases between the two ends. The CDR3: CASSLGGTTYNEQFF. CDR3 sequence (DNA): TGCGCCAGCAGCTTAGGGGGTACGACCTACAATGAGCAGTTCTTC.

The V gene is TRBV19, the J gene TRBJ2-7, with 11 bases matching TRBD1. The J segment lost 3 bases and the V segment lost 4 bases, leaving 5 bases of the junction unmatched. The CDR3 is 15 residues long. Germline loops: CDR1 LNHDA, CDR2 SQIVND (reference sequence). The CDR3 region is CASSTSDRGRYEQYF. As DNA, the CDR3 is TGTGCCAGTAGTACCTCGGACAGGGGGCGCTACGAGCAGTACTTC.